The next 8 T cell receptor beta chains were all read from a single sample in a study of blood T cell repertoires in COVID-19. Only in-frame clones appear in the TCRdb table, and some are missing; sequencing was by immunoSEQ multiplex PCR. The repertoire holds roughly 65,000 clones, 85% seen once, with roughly 40% in the top ten. What was sequenced was peripheral blood. These receptors all come from an elderly woman with active or convalescent COVID-19.

The V call is TRBV4-3, the J call TRBJ2-3; TRBD2 might be the D (6 bases). This CDR3 contains 14 residues. Germline V gives CDR1 LGHNA, CDR2 YSLEER. V gave up 0 bases and J gave up 3 bases, with 7 bases separating them. CDR3 residues: CASSQDRGTDTQYF. The CDR3 nucleotides are TGCGCCAGCAGCCAAGATCGGGGGACAGATACGCAGTATTTT.

The V gene is TRBV7-9, the J gene TRBJ1-6; 8 bases fit TRBD1. The V and J ends lost 5 bases and 6 bases, in that order; junction bases with no gene match: 9. This CDR3 has 16 residues. Per germline, CDR1 SEHNR and CDR2 FQNEAQ (reference sequence). CDR3 sequence (DNA): TGTGCCAGCAGCCCCCCAGGACAGGGAAGTAATTCACCCCTCCACTTT. Its protein is CASSPPGQGSNSPLHF.

The rearrangement uses TRBV5-4 and TRBJ2-5, with 10 bases lining up with TRBD2. Per germline, CDR1 SGHNT and CDR2 YYREEE (reference sequence). CDR3 size: 15 residues. V trimming: 1 base; J trimming: 3 bases; junction bases outside the gene matches: 3. DNA for the CDR3: TGTGCCAGCAGCTTGCAGCGGGGGGGCGAAGAGACCCAGTACTTC. Encoded protein: CASSLQRGGEETQYF.

This clone was observed a few times. The chain is built from TRBV27 and TRBJ1-6; D not certain. The germline V gene has CDR1 MNHEY and CDR2 SMNVEV (reference sequence). The CDR3 has 15 amino acids. V lost 8 bases, J lost 0 bases, and 11 bases lay in between. CDR3 residues: CASSRAGSYNSPLHF. The CDR3 DNA sequence: TGTGCCAGCTCTCGGGCGGGCTCCTATAATTCACCCCTCCACTTT.

This clone was counted only a few times. This chain joins TRBV19 and TRBJ2-4; 7 bases fit TRBD1. This CDR3 contains 16 residues. V gave up 5 bases and J gave up 0 bases; unmatched junction bases: 7. Germline V gene data show CDR1 as LNHDA and CDR2 as SQIVND (reference sequence). CDR3 amino acids: CASSPTGELAKNIQYF. CDR3 DNA: TGTGCCAGTAGTCCTACAGGGGAGCTAGCCAAAAACATTCAGTACTTC.

This clone was seen a single time. This chain uses TRBV29-1 with TRBJ2-4; D is unresolved. This CDR3 has 13 residues. Trimming took 3 bases from V and 0 from J, leaving 6 bases between them. Germline V CDR1 and CDR2: SQVTM, ANQGSEA. Written as DNA, the CDR3 is TGCAGCGTTGAGGTACTAGCCAAAAACATTCAGTACTTC. Its protein is CSVEVLAKNIQYF.

V gene TRBV5-4 combines with J gene TRBJ2-3; 7 positions match TRBD1. CDR1 and CDR2 (germline): SGHNT, YYREEE (reference sequence). The CDR3 runs to 14 residues. J lost 2 bases, V lost 5 bases, and 5 bases had no gene match. This chain's CDR3 is CASRDRAHTDTQYF. As DNA, the CDR3 is TGTGCCAGCAGAGACAGGGCCCACACAGATACGCAGTATTTT.

V gene TRBV19 combines with J gene TRBJ1-5; D is undetermined. Per germline, CDR1 LNHDA and CDR2 SQIVND (reference sequence). The CDR3 length is 16 residues. Trimming pared 6 bases from V and 1 base from J, leaving 16 bases between. The CDR3 is CASSSPSGVSNQPQHF. In DNA, the CDR3 is TGTGCCAGTAGCAGTCCCTCGGGAGTCAGCAATCAGCCCCAGCATTTT.